A selection of T cell receptor beta chains follows, all from one sample in a study of breast tumors, draining lymph nodes, adjacent tissues. MiXCR was run by TCRdb on the multiplex PCR reads, yielding one entry per CDR3 protein. The sample holds about 140,000 distinct CDR3 sequences, approximately 32% seen once. Sequencing used axillary lymph node tissue. All receptors derive from a female donor with breast cancer. Some clones in this sample may be carry-over from other donors' samples. CDR3s include the opening cysteine and the closing phenylalanine or tryptophan. D genes are given only for firm matches. A row's size may be missing; if present it is once, few, many or a size class.

d_call,clone_size,j_call,v_call,cdr3_aa,cdr3_nt
.,many,TRBJ1-5,TRBV6-1,CASRPNRVQPQHF,TGTGCCAGCAGACCCAACAGGGTACAGCCCCAGCATTTT
.,.,TRBJ2-1,TRBV27,CASSSGGPGPYEQFF,TGTGCCAGCAGTTCCGGGGGCCCTGGTCCCTATGAGCAGTTCTTC
TRBD1,many,TRBJ1-6,TRBV7-3,CASSLGDRTTYNSPLHF,TGTGCCAGCAGCTTAGGGGACAGAACAACCTATAATTCACCCCTCCACTTT
.,many,TRBJ2-3,TRBV11-2,CASSFRLGGKADTQYF,TGTGCCAGCAGCTTTCGGTTAGGAGGGAAGGCAGATACGCAGTATTTT
.,few,TRBJ2-5,TRBV15,CATSSAREETQYF,TGTGCCACCAGCAGTGCTAGGGAAGAGACCCAGTACTTC
.,.,TRBJ1-1,TRBV6-5,CASSYRGYKTEAFF,TGTGCCAGCAGTTACCGGGGATATAAAACTGAAGCTTTCTTT
.,many,TRBJ2-2,TRBV5-1,CASSLAGRRDTGELFF,TGCGCCAGCAGCTTGGCCGGGCGAAGGGACACCGGGGAGCTGTTTTTT
TRBD2,many,TRBJ2-1,TRBV20-1,CSALGGESSYNEQFF,TGCAGTGCCCTGGGAGGGGAGAGCTCCTACAATGAGCAGTTCTTC
.,many,TRBJ2-2,TRBV13,CASSPPVRANTGELFF,TGTGCCAGCAGCCCTCCCGTACGGGCGAACACCGGGGAGCTGTTTTTT
.,.,TRBJ2-7,TRBV14,CASSQPRQAGEQYF,TGTGCCAGCAGCCAGCCGCGACAGGCGGGGGAGCAGTACTTC
.,many,TRBJ2-2,TRBV28,CASSPTTVNTGELFF,TGTGCCAGCAGTCCCACGACAGTGAACACCGGGGAGCTGTTTTTT
.,many,TRBJ2-5,TRBV4-2,CASSQDRSRGLYQETQYF,TGTGCCAGCAGCCAAGATAGGAGCAGGGGACTCTACCAAGAGACCCAGTACTTC
.,many,TRBJ2-1,TRBV19,CASSIYGTQIYNEQFF,TGTGCCAGTAGTATATATGGTACACAAATATACAATGAGCAGTTCTTC
TRBD2,many,TRBJ2-7,TRBV5-1,CASSRLGTSGAYEQYF,TGCGCCAGCAGCCGGCTCGGGACTAGCGGGGCCTACGAGCAGTACTTC
.,once,TRBJ1-1,TRBV12-5,CASGLAQKNRAATEAFF,TGTGCTAGTGGTTTGGCCCAAAAAAACAGGGCGGCCACTGAAGCTTTCTTT
.,many,TRBJ2-3,TRBV24-1,CATSDFGGGGETDTQYF,TGTGCCACCAGTGATTTTGGTGGAGGAGGCGAAACAGATACGCAGTATTTT
.,many,TRBJ2-2,TRBV7-6,CASSLADPGELFF,TGTGCCAGCAGCTTAGCGGACCCCGGGGAGCTGTTTTTT
.,many,TRBJ2-1,TRBV18,CASSSNLGSGDEQFF,TGTGCCAGCTCATCAAATCTCGGATCTGGCGATGAGCAGTTCTTC
.,.,TRBJ2-3,TRBV28,CASSHGGDSTDTQYF,TGTGCCAGCAGCCACGGGGGTGATAGCACAGATACGCAGTATTTT
TRBD1,.,TRBJ1-6,TRBV11-2,CASSFTGEVSPLHF,TGTGCCAGCAGCTTCACAGGGGAAGTCTCACCCCTCCACTTT
.,many,TRBJ2-1,TRBV19,CASQDRSYNEQFF,TGTGCCAGTCAAGACAGGAGCTACAATGAGCAGTTCTTC
.,many,TRBJ1-2,TRBV6-4,CASSPQGNYGYTF,TGTGCCAGCAGTCCGCAGGGCAACTATGGCTACACCTTC